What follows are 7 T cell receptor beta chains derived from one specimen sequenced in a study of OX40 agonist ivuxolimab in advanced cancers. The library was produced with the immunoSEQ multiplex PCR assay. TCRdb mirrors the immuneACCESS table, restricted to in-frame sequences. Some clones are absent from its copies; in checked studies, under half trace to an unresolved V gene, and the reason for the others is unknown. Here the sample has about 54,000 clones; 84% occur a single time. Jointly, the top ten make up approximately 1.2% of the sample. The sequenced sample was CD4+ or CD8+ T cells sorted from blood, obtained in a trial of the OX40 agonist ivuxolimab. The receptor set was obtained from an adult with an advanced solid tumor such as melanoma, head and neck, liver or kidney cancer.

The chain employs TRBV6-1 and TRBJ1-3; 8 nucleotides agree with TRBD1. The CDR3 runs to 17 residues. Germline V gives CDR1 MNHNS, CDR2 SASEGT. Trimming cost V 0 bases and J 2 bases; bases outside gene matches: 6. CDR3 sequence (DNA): TGTGCCAGCAGTGAAGCGCTTCCAGGGGGCGCTGGAAACACCATATATTTT. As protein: CASSEALPGGAGNTIYF.

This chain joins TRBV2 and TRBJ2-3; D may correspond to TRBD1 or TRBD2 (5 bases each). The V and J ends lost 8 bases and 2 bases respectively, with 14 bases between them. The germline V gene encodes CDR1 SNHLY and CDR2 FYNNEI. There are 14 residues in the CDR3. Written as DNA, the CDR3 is TGTGCCAGCCGGTCGGGACCCCTCACAGATACGCAGTATTTT. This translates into CASRSGPLTDTQYF. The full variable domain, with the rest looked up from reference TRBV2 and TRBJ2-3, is EPEVTQTPSHQVTQMGQEVILRCVPISNHLYFYWYRQILGQKVEFLVSFYNNEISEKSEIFDDQFSVERPDGSNFTLKIRSTKLEDSAMYFCASRSGPLTDTQYFGPGTRLTVL.

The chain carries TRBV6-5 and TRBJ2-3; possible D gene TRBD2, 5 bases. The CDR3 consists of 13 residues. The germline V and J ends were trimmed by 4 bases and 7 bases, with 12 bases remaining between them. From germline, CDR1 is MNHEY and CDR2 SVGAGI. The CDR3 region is CASSWTADYTQYF. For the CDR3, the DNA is TGTGCCAGCAGTTGGACTGCCGATTATACGCAGTATTTT.

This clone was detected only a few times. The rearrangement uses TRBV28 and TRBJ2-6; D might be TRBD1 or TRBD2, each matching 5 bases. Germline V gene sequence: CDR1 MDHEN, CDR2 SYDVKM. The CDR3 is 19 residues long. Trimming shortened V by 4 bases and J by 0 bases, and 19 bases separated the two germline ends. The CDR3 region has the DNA TGTGCCAGCAGTTCGGGGCGAGGGTTCAGAGGCTCTGGGGCCAACGTCCTGACTTTC. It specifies CASSSGRGFRGSGANVLTF.

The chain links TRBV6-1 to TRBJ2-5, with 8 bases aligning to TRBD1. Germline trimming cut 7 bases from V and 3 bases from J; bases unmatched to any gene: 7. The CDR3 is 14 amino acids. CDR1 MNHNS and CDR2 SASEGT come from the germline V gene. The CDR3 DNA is TGTGCCAGCATTCGGGCAGGGGGCGAAGAGACCCAGTACTTC. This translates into CASIRAGGEETQYF.

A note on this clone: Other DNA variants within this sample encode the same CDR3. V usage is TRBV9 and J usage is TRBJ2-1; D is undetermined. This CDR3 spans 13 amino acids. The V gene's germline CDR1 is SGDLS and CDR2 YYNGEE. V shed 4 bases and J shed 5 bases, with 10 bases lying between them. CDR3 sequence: CASSPNPDNEQFF. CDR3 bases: TGTGCCAGCAGCCCCAACCCTGACAATGAGCAGTTCTTC.

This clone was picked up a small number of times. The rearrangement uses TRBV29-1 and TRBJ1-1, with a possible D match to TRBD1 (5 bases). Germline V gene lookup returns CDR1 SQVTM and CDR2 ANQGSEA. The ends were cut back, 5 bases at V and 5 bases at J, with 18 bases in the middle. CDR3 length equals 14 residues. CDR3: CSVLLGTGRTEAFF. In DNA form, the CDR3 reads TGCAGCGTTCTCCTTGGGACGGGTCGAACTGAAGCTTTCTTT.